Listed below are T cell receptor beta chains from one sample, sequenced in a study of OX40 agonist ivuxolimab in advanced cancers. TCRdb's copy holds only in-frame clones and misses some; the assay was immunoSEQ multiplex PCR. The profile shows roughly 60,000 clones, roughly 84% of them singletons. The sequencing used CD4+ or CD8+ T cells sorted from blood, collected in a trial of the OX40 agonist ivuxolimab. Source of these receptors: an adult with an advanced solid tumor such as melanoma, head and neck, liver or kidney cancer. Each CDR3 is given with its conserved first and last residue. D genes are given only for firm matches. Not all rows give a size; the values are once, few, many and, for expanded clones, a class.

v_call: TRBV9; d_call: TRBD1; clone_size: .; cdr3_length: 13; j_call: TRBJ1-2; cdr3_nt: TGTGCCAGCAGCGTAGGTACAGGGGATGGCTACACCTTC; cdr3_aa: CASSVGTGDGYTF
v_call: TRBV5-4; d_call: .; clone_size: .; cdr3_length: 15; j_call: TRBJ2-3; cdr3_nt: TGTGCCAGCAGCTCCTCTTTGGGCCTCACAGATACGCAGTATTTT; cdr3_aa: CASSSSLGLTDTQYF
v_call: TRBV18; d_call: TRBD1; clone_size: .; cdr3_length: 17; j_call: TRBJ1-5; cdr3_nt: TGTGCCAGCTCACCACCCTTGGCAGGGGGTCGCAATCAGCCCCAGCATTTT; cdr3_aa: CASSPPLAGGRNQPQHF
v_call: TRBV10-3; d_call: TRBD1; clone_size: .; cdr3_length: 14; j_call: TRBJ2-5; cdr3_nt: TGTGCCATCAGATCCGGGACAGGACAAGAGACCCAGTACTTC; cdr3_aa: CAIRSGTGQETQYF
v_call: TRBV18; d_call: .; clone_size: .; cdr3_length: 12; j_call: TRBJ2-3; cdr3_nt: TGTGCCAGCTCACCAACAACAGATACGCAGTATTTT; cdr3_aa: CASSPTTDTQYF
v_call: TRBV29-1; d_call: .; clone_size: .; cdr3_length: 12; j_call: TRBJ2-1; cdr3_nt: TGCAGCGTTGACTCAGTAAGCGATGAGCAGTTCTTC; cdr3_aa: CSVDSVSDEQFF
v_call: TRBV2; d_call: TRBD2; clone_size: .; cdr3_length: 14; j_call: TRBJ2-1; cdr3_nt: TGTGCCAGCCTTTTGGCGGGAGGCTACAATGAGCAGTTCTTC; cdr3_aa: CASLLAGGYNEQFF
v_call: TRBV27; d_call: .; clone_size: few; cdr3_length: 15; j_call: TRBJ2-7; cdr3_nt: TGTGCCAGCAGTTATTCCAGTCTTAGCTCCTACGAGCAGTACTTC; cdr3_aa: CASSYSSLSSYEQYF
v_call: TRBV28; d_call: .; clone_size: .; cdr3_length: 15; j_call: TRBJ1-3; cdr3_nt: TGTGCCAGCAGTTTAGGGGGGCTCGTGGGAAACACCATATATTTT; cdr3_aa: CASSLGGLVGNTIYF
v_call: TRBV27; d_call: .; clone_size: .; cdr3_length: 15; j_call: TRBJ2-7; cdr3_nt: TGTGCCAGCAGTTTAGCGGGGACAGAAGCCTACGAGCAGTACTTC; cdr3_aa: CASSLAGTEAYEQYF
v_call: TRBV4-1; d_call: .; clone_size: .; cdr3_length: 15; j_call: TRBJ2-2; cdr3_nt: TGCGCCAGCAGCCCAATGGACTGGGAGGCCGGGGAGCTGTTTTTT; cdr3_aa: CASSPMDWEAGELFF
v_call: TRBV28; d_call: TRBD1; clone_size: .; cdr3_length: 13; j_call: TRBJ1-5; cdr3_nt: TGTGCCAGCACGACAGGGTGGGGTCAGCCCCAGCATTTT; cdr3_aa: CASTTGWGQPQHF
v_call: TRBV29-1; d_call: .; clone_size: .; cdr3_length: 13; j_call: TRBJ1-2; cdr3_nt: TGCAGCGTGTCACCGGGGGCCGGGTATGGCTACACCTTC; cdr3_aa: CSVSPGAGYGYTF
v_call: TRBV5-1; d_call: TRBD2; clone_size: once; cdr3_length: 14; j_call: TRBJ2-7; cdr3_nt: TGCGCCAGCAGCGCCAGCGGGAGCTCCTACGAGCAGTACTTC; cdr3_aa: CASSASGSSYEQYF
v_call: TRBV10-3; d_call: TRBD2; clone_size: .; cdr3_length: 15; j_call: TRBJ2-1; cdr3_nt: TGTGCCATCAGTGAGCGGGGGGTCTCCTACAATGAGCAGTTCTTC; cdr3_aa: CAISERGVSYNEQFF
v_call: TRBV10-1; d_call: .; clone_size: .; cdr3_length: 14; j_call: TRBJ1-6; cdr3_nt: TGCGCCACCAGAGAGGGCCAGGGGAATTCACCCCTCCACTTT; cdr3_aa: CATREGQGNSPLHF
v_call: TRBV6-5; d_call: TRBD1; clone_size: .; cdr3_length: 14; j_call: TRBJ2-7; cdr3_nt: TGTGCCAGCAGGTCCGGGACAGGGGGCTACGAGCAGTACTTC; cdr3_aa: CASRSGTGGYEQYF
v_call: TRBV5-5; d_call: .; clone_size: .; cdr3_length: 13; j_call: TRBJ2-7; cdr3_nt: TGTGCCAGCAGCTTGGTAGGTTCCTACGAGCAGTACTTC; cdr3_aa: CASSLVGSYEQYF
v_call: TRBV28; d_call: TRBD1; clone_size: .; cdr3_length: 12; j_call: TRBJ1-4; cdr3_nt: TGTGCCAGCAGTCAGGACAGGGCCAAACTGTTTTTT; cdr3_aa: CASSQDRAKLFF